This is a list of T cell receptor beta chains from one sample in a study of blood T cells in healthy people across ages. TCRdb re-analysed the 5' RACE reads in MiXCR, keeping a single row per CDR3 protein. Altogether approximately 780,000 distinct CDR3 sequences are present, about a quarter being singletons, with the ten largest covering under 3%. These data were likewise used in another study, on T cells of mothers and their children.

Source material: blood. Receptor source: a boy younger than 18 in good health. CDR3s include the opening cysteine and the closing phenylalanine or tryptophan. Each record gives: V gene, D gene, J gene, CDR3 protein. A D gene is named only where the DNA matches it firmly.

V gene: TRBV7-2
D gene: TRBD1
J gene: TRBJ1-5
CDR3 protein: CASSNGQGSQPQHF

V gene: TRBV12-3/TRBV12-4
D gene: NA
J gene: TRBJ1-5
CDR3 protein: CASSPDGGGNQPQHF

V gene: TRBV5-1
D gene: TRBD2
J gene: NA
CDR3 protein: CASSLAGAIGNEQFF

V gene: TRBV29-1
D gene: NA
J gene: TRBJ2-7
CDR3 protein: CSVWSGYPYEQYF

V gene: TRBV27
D gene: TRBD2
J gene: TRBJ2-2
CDR3 protein: CASSWTSYPGELFF

V gene: TRBV24-1
D gene: NA
J gene: TRBJ2-1
CDR3 protein: CATSDSRANEQFF

V gene: TRBV2
D gene: NA
J gene: TRBJ1-2
CDR3 protein: CASSEAQEYGTYGYTF

V gene: TRBV20-1
D gene: NA
J gene: TRBJ2-5
CDR3 protein: CSARDGWSQETQYF

V gene: TRBV4-1
D gene: NA
J gene: TRBJ2-7
CDR3 protein: CASSQEGVGPYEQYF

V gene: TRBV25-1
D gene: NA
J gene: TRBJ2-5
CDR3 protein: CASSDVNQETQYF

V gene: TRBV12-3/TRBV12-4
D gene: NA
J gene: TRBJ2-5
CDR3 protein: CASSFTRGQETQYF

V gene: TRBV7-3
D gene: NA
J gene: TRBJ2-1
CDR3 protein: CASSNGAGSGEQFF

V gene: TRBV20-1
D gene: TRBD2
J gene: NA
CDR3 protein: CSAGGAATYEQYF

V gene: TRBV28
D gene: NA
J gene: TRBJ2-1
CDR3 protein: CASTAGYNEQFF

V gene: TRBV4-1
D gene: NA
J gene: NA
CDR3 protein: CASSQVAQGYGQETQYF

V gene: TRBV20-1
D gene: TRBD1
J gene: TRBJ2-4
CDR3 protein: CSALGTGPNIQYF

V gene: TRBV12-3/TRBV12-4
D gene: NA
J gene: TRBJ2-5
CDR3 protein: CASSRRSGGRETQYF